The 4 T cell receptor beta chains below were found in one sample sequenced in a study of T cells after somatic rescue of genetic block. TCRdb's table, derived via immunoSEQ multiplex PCR, lists solely in-frame clones and lacks some. The table has around 67,000 clones, 90% to 95% seen once. Sequences were obtained from peripheral blood mononuclear cells (PBMCs). The receptors shown here come from a man aged 35-49 years.

The genes are TRBV6-6 and TRBJ1-2; D is uncertain. The CDR3 covers 15 residues. Trimming removed 7 bases at V and 8 bases at J, with 23 bases between. Germline lookup yields CDR1 MNHNY and CDR2 SVGAGI (reference sequence). In DNA form, the CDR3 reads TGTGCCAGCAAAGTCACAGCCCTCCAGGAGGGAGGCTACACCTTC. Amino acid sequence: CASKVTALQEGGYTF.

This clone came up once. Here the CDR3 DNA reads TGTGCCAGCAGCCCAGGGGGGGTTCCTGGCTACACCTTC. Its protein is CASSPGGVPGYTF. The V and J genes are TRBV6-1 and TRBJ1-2; 7 positions match TRBD1. Looked up from germline, CDR1 is MNHNS and CDR2 is SASEGT. V shed 6 bases and J 7 bases; nucleotides not matched to a gene: 8. The CDR3 has 13 amino acids.

The V call is TRBV20-1, the J call TRBJ2-5; D gene unclear. The germline V gene has CDR1 DFQATT and CDR2 SNEGSKA (reference sequence). V was cut by 7 bases and J by 0 bases, with 6 bases left in between. The CDR3 is made up of 11 amino acids. CDR3 protein: CSVDDQETQYF. CDR3 nucleotide sequence: TGCAGTGTGGATGACCAAGAGACCCAGTACTTC.

The V call is TRBV18, the J call TRBJ1-6, with TRBD1 as a possible D gene (6 bases). V lost 4 bases and J 6 bases, leaving 10 bases between the germline ends. CDR1 is KGHSH, CDR2 LQKENI, per germline. CDR3 length: 14 amino acids. The CDR3 DNA follows: TGTGCCAGCTCACGCCTGGACAGTAATTCACCCCTCCACTTT. Translation gives CASSRLDSNSPLHF. The variable domain in full, with the rest retrieved from reference TRBV18 and TRBJ1-6, is NAGVMQNPRHLVRRRGQEARLRCSPMKGHSHVYWYRQLPEEGLKFMVYLQKENIIDESGMPKERFSAEFPKEGPSILRIQQVVRGDSAAYFCASSRLDSNSPLHFGNGTRLTVT.